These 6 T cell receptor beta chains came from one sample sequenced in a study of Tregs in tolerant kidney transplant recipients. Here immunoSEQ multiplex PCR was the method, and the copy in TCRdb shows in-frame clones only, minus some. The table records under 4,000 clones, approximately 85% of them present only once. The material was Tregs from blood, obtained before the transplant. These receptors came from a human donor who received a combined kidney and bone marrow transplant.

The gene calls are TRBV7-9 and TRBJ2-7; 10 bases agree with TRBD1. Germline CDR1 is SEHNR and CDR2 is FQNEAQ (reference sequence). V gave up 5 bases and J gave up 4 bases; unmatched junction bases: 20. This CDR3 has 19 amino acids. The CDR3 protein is CASSGRPGTGASALYEQYF. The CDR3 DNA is TGTGCCAGCAGCGGTCGTCCCGGGACAGGGGCGAGCGCATTGTACGAGCAGTACTTC.

DNA of the CDR3: TGCGCCAGCAGCTTGGTCGCCGGGAGCGAGCAAGAGACCCAGTACTTC. Its translation: CASSLVAGSEQETQYF. The chain couples TRBV5-1 to TRBJ2-5, with D perhaps matching TRBD2 (6 bases). V was cut by 0 bases and J by 2 bases, with 14 bases left in between. CDR1 SGHRS and CDR2 YFSETQ come from the germline V gene. CDR3 length: 16 residues. The whole variable domain, remainder taken from reference TRBV5-1 and TRBJ2-5, is KAGVTQTPRYLIKTRGQQVTLSCSPISGHRSVSWYQQTPGQGLQFLFEYFSETQRNKGNFPGRFSGRQFSNSRSEMNVSTLELGDSALYLCASSLVAGSEQETQYFGPGTRLLVL.

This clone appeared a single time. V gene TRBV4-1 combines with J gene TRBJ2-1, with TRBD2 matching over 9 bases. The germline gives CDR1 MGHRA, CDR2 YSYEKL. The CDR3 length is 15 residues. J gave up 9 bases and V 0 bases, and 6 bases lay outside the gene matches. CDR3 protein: CASSQDGGRAGEQFF. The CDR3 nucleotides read TGCGCCAGCAGCCAAGATGGCGGGAGGGCCGGTGAGCAGTTCTTC.

DNA for the CDR3: TGTGCCAGCAGCCCTGTTGCAACTAATGAAAAACTGTTTTTT. As protein: CASSPVATNEKLFF. The J gene is TRBJ1-4, the V gene TRBV11-2; no clear D gene. Per germline, CDR1 SGHAT and CDR2 FQNNGV. With 5 bases removed from V and 0 bases from J, the gap between germline ends came to 7 bases. The CDR3 has 14 residues.

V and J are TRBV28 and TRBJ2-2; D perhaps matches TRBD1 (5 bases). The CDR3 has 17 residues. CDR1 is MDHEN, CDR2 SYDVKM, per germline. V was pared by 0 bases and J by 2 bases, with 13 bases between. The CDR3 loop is CASSLWSLGANTGELFF. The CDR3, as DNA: TGTGCCAGCAGTTTATGGAGCTTAGGGGCCAACACCGGGGAGCTGTTTTTT.

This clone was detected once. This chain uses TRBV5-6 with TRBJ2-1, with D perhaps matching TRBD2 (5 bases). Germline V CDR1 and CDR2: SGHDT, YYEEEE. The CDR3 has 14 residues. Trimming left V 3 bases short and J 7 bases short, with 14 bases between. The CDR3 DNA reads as TGTGCCAGCAGCTCCTCTAGCTACCCTAATGAGCAGTTCTTC. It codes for CASSSSSYPNEQFF.